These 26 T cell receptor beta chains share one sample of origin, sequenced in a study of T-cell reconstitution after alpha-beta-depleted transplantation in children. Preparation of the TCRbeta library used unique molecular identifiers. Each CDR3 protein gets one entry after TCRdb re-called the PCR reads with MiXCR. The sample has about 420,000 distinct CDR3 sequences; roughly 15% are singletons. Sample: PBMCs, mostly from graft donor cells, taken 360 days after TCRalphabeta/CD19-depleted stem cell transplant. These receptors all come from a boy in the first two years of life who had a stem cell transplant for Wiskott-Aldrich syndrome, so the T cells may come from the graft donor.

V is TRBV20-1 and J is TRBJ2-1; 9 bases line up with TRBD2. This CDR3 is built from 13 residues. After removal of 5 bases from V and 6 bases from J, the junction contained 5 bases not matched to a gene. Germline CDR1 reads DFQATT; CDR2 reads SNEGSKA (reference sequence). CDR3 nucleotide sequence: TGCAGTGCTCGGCGGGAGGGCCCCAATGAGCAGTTCTTC. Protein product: CSARREGPNEQFF.

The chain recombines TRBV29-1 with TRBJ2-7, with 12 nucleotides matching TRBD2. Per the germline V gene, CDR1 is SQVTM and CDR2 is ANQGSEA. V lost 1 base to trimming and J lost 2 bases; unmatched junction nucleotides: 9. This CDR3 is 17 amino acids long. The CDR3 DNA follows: TGCAGCGTTGAAGGTTTCGGACTAGCGGGAACTACCTACGAGCAGTACTTC. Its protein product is CSVEGFGLAGTTYEQYF.

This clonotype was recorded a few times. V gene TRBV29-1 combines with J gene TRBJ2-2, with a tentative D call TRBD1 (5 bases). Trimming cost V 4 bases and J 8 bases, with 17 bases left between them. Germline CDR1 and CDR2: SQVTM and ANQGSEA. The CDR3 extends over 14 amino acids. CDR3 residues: CSVGQSEVLGELFF. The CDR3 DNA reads TGCAGCGTTGGACAGTCCGAAGTATTGGGGGAGCTGTTTTTT.

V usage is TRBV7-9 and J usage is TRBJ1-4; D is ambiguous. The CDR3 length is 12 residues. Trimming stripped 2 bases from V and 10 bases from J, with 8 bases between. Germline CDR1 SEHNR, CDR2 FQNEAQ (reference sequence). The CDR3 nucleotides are TGTGCCAGCAGCTTATGGGTAGGAAAACTGTTTTTT. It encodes CASSLWVGKLFF.

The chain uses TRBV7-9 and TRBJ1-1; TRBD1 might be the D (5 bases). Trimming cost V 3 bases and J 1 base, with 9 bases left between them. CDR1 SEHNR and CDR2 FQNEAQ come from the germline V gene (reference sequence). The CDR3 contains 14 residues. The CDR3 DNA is TGTGCCAGCAGCTTGCAAACAGGGAACACTGAAGCTTTCTTT. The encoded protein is CASSLQTGNTEAFF.

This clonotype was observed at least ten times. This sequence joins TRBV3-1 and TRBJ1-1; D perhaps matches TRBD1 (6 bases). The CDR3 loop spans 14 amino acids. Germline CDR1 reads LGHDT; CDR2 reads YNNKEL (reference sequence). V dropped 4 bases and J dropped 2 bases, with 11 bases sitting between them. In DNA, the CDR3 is TGTGCCAGCAGCCCGCGACAGGCTAACACTGAAGCTTTCTTT. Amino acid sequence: CASSPRQANTEAFF. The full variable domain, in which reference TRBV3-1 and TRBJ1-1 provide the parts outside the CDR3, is DTAVSQTPKYLVTQMGNDKSIKCEQNLGHDTMYWYKQDSKKFLKIMFSYNNKELIINETVPNRFSPKSPDKAHLNLHINSLELGDSAVYFCASSPRQANTEAFFGQGTRLTVV.

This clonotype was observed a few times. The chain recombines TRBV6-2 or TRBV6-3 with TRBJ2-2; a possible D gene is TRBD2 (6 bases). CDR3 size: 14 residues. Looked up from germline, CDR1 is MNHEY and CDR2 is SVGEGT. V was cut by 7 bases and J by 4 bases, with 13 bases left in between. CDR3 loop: CASTSGYGTGELFF. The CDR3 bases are TGTGCCAGCACCAGCGGGTACGGCACCGGGGAGCTGTTTTTT.

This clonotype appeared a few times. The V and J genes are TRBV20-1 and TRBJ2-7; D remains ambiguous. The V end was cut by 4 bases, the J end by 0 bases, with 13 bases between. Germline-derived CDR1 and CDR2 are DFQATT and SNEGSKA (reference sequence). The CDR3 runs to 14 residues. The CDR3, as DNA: TGCAGTGCTAAGGCTAACTCGAACTCCTACGAGCAGTACTTC. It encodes CSAKANSNSYEQYF.

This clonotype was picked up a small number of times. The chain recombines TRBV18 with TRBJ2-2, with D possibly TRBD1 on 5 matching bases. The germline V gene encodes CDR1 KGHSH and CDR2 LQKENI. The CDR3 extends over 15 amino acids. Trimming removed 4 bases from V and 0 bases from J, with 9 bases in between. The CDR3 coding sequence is TGTGCCAGCTCACTCTTACAGGCGAACACCGGGGAGCTGTTTTTT. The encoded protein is CASSLLQANTGELFF.

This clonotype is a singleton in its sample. CDR3 in amino acids: CAWRGGGTDTQYF. DNA of the CDR3: TGTGCCTGGAGAGGGGGAGGCACAGATACGCAGTATTTT. The rearrangement uses TRBV30 and TRBJ2-3; possibly TRBD1 for D (6 bases). Trimming pared 3 bases from V and 1 base from J, leaving 8 bases between. The length of the CDR3 is 13 residues. Germline loops: CDR1 GTSNPN, CDR2 SVGIG (reference sequence).

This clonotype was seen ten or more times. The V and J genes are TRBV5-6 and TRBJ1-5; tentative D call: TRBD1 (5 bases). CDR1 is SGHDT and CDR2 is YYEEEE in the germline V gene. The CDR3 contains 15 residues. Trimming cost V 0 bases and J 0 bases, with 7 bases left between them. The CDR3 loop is CASSLGRDSNQPQHF. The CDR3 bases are TGTGCCAGCAGCTTGGGCAGGGATAGCAATCAGCCCCAGCATTTT. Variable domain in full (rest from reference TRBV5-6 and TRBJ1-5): DAGVTQSPTHLIKTRGQQVTLRCSPKSGHDTVSWYQQALGQGPQFIFQYYEEEERQRGNFPDRFSGHQFPNYSSELNVNALLLGDSALYLCASSLGRDSNQPQHFGDGTRLSIL.

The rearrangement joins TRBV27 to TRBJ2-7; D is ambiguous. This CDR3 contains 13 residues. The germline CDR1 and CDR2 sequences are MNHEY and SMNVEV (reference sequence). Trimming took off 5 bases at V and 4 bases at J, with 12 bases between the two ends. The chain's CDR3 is CASSPLSGYEQYF. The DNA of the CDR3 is TGTGCCAGCAGTCCCCTTTCGGGTTACGAGCAGTACTTC.

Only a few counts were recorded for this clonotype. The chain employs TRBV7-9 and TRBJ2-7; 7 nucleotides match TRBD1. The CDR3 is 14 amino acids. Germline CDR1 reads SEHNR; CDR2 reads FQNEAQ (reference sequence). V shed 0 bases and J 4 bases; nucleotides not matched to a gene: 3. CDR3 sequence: CASSLAGTVYEQYF. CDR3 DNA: TGTGCCAGCAGCTTAGCCGGGACAGTATACGAGCAGTACTTC.

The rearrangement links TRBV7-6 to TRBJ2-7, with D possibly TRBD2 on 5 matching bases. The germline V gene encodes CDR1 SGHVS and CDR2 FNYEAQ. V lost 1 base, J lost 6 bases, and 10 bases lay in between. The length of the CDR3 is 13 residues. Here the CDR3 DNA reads TGTGCCAGCAGCTTAGGCGGGCCGGGCGAGCAGTACTTC. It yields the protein CASSLGGPGEQYF. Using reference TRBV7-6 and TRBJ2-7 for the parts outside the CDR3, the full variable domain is GAGVSQSPRYKVTKRGQDVALRCDPISGHVSLYWYRQALGQGPEFLTYFNYEAQQDKSGLPNDRFSAERPEGSISTLTIQRTEQRDSAMYRCASSLGGPGEQYFGPGTRLTVT.

CDR3 loop: CSARVWGGLYNEQFF. The CDR3 DNA follows: TGCAGTGCTAGAGTTTGGGGGGGGCTTTACAATGAGCAGTTCTTC. This chain uses TRBV20-1 with TRBJ2-1, with D possibly being TRBD2 (7 bases). V lost 1 base and J lost 4, with 14 bases in between. From germline, CDR1 is DFQATT and CDR2 SNEGSKA (reference sequence). The CDR3 is made up of 15 amino acids.

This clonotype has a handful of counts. CDR3 in DNA: TGTGCCAGCAGCCTGCAGGGGGCCTATACCCATTACGAGCAGTACTTC. This sequence encodes CASSLQGAYTHYEQYF. The gene calls are TRBV7-9 and TRBJ2-7, with 8 bases aligning to TRBD1. The CDR3 length is 16 residues. After removal of 5 bases from V and 4 bases from J, the junction contained 13 bases not matched to a gene. Germline assignment: CDR1 SEHNR and CDR2 FQNEAQ (reference sequence).

CDR3 residues: CASSLTDRGLRETQYF. DNA for the CDR3: TGTGCCAGCAGTTTAACCGACAGGGGGCTAAGAGAGACCCAGTACTTC. V and J are TRBV12-3 or TRBV12-4 and TRBJ2-5; 10 positions match TRBD1. Trimming took 2 bases from V and 4 from J; bases not matched to a gene: 7. This CDR3 has 16 residues.

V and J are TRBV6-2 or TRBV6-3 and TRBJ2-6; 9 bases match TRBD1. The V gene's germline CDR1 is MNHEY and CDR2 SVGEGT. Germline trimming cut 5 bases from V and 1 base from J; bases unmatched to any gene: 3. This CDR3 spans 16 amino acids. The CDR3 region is CASSDRGTSGANVLTF. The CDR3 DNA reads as TGTGCCAGCAGTGACAGGGGGACTTCTGGGGCCAACGTCCTGACTTTC.

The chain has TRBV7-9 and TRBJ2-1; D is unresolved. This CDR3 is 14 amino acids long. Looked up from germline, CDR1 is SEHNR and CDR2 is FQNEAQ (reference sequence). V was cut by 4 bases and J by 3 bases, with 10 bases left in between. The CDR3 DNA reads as TGTGCCAGCAGCTCCAGCTATAACTACAATGAGCAGTTCTTC. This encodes CASSSSYNYNEQFF.

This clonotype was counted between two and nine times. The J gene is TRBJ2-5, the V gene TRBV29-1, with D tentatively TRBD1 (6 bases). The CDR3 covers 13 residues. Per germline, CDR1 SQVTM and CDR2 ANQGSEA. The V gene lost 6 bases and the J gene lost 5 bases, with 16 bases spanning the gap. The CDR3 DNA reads TGCAGCGTGGAACAACAGGGTCCGGAGACCCAGTACTTC. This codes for CSVEQQGPETQYF. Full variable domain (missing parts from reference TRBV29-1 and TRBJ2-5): SAVISQKPSRDICQRGTSLTIQCQVDSQVTMMFWYRQQPGQSLTLIATANQGSEATYESGFVIDKFPISRPNLTFSTLTVSNMSPEDSSIYLCSVEQQGPETQYFGPGTRLLVL.

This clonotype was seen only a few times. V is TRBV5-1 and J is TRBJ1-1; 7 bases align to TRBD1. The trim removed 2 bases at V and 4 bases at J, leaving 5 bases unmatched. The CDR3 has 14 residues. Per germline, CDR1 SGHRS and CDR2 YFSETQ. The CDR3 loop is CASSLWRGRTEAFF. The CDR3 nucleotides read TGCGCCAGCAGCTTATGGAGGGGGCGCACTGAAGCTTTCTTT. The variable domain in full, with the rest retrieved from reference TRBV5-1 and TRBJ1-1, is KAGVTQTPRYLIKTRGQQVTLSCSPISGHRSVSWYQQTPGQGLQFLFEYFSETQRNKGNFPGRFSGRQFSNSRSEMNVSTLELGDSALYLCASSLWRGRTEAFFGQGTRLTVV.

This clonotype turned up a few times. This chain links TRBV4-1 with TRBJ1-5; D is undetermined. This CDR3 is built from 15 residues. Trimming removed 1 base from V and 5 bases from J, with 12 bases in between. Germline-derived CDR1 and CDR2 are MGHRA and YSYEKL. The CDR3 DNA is TGCGCCAGCAGCCAAGGTCGACTGGCCGATCAGCCCCAGCATTTT. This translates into CASSQGRLADQPQHF.

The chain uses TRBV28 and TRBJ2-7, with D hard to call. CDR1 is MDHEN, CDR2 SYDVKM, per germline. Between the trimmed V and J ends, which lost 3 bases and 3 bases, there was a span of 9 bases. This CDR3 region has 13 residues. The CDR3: CASSFPFSYEQYF. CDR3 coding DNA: TGTGCCAGCAGTTTTCCGTTCAGCTACGAGCAGTACTTC.

Here the CDR3 DNA reads TGCAGCGCCAGGACTGTCTACGAGCAGTACTTC. It is translated as CSARTVYEQYF. V gene TRBV29-1 combines with J gene TRBJ2-7; weak D call: TRBD2 (5 bases). V was pared by 7 bases and J by 3 bases, with 10 bases between. The CDR3 is 11 amino acids. Germline lookup yields CDR1 SQVTM and CDR2 ANQGSEA.

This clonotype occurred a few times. The DNA of the CDR3 is TGCGCCAGCAGCCAAGATGGTTTAGCAGGCGCCTATGGCTACACCTTC. It specifies CASSQDGLAGAYGYTF. This chain connects TRBV4-3 to TRBJ1-2; no clear D. The V gene's germline CDR1 is LGHNA and CDR2 YSLEER. The V and J ends lost 0 bases and 4 bases respectively, with 15 bases between them. The CDR3 runs to 16 residues.

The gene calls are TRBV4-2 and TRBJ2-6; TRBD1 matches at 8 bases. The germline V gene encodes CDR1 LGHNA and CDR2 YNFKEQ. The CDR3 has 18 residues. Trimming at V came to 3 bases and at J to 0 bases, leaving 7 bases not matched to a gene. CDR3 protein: CASSQRPGGDSGANVLTF. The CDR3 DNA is TGTGCCAGCAGCCAGCGTCCAGGGGGCGACTCTGGGGCCAACGTCCTGACTTTC.